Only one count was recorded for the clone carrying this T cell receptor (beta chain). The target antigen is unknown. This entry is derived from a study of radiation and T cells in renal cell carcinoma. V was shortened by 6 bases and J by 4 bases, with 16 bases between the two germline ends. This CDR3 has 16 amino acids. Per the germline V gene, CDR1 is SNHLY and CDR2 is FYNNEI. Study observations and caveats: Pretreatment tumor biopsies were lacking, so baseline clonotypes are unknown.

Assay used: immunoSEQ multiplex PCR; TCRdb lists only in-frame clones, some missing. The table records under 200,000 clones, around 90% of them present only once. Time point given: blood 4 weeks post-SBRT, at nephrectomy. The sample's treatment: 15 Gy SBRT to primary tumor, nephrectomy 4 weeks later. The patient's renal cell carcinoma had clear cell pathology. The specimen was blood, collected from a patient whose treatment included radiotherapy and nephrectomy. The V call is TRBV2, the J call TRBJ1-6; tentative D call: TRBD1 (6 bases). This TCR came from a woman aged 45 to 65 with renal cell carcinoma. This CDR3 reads CASRMEQGIYNSPLHF. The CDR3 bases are TGTGCCAGCAGAATGGAACAGGGAATTTATAATTCACCCCTCCACTTT.